The T cell receptor (beta chain) under discussion was sequenced for a study of radiotherapy plus CTLA-4 blockade in lung cancer (dated 2018 in TCRdb). Regarding the research as a whole: Among the enrolled patients, about 20% had an objective response, and about 29% reached disease control. The paper as a whole reports these results and caveats: Early dynamic changes in blood T cell clones, together with increased serum interferon-beta after radiation, were reported as the strongest predictors of response. After treatment with radiotherapy and ipilimumab, TCR clones that originated in tumors expanded in peripheral blood.

In regard to this clone: Its antigen is unknown. No much larger clonotype is one base removed from it; base qualities were not supplied.

The CDR3 sequence holds 12 residues, the cysteine and phenylalanine included. Only CDR3 DNA remains: 36 bases, in frame from the first base. The germline V gene supplies CDR1 SQVTM and CDR2 ANQGSEA. The junction shows trimming of 7 bases on V and 8 bases on J, plus 15 bases between the germline ends. In this study, focal radiation therapy paired with CTLA-4 blockade (ipilimumab) was tested in patients who had chemo-refractory metastatic non-small-cell lung cancer. Library construction relied on the immunoSEQ multiplex PCR assay. Here the immuneACCESS table is served through TCRdb, limited to in-frame sequences with V and J called. Missing clones are a known gap in these copies; in checked studies unresolved V genes cover under half, and the rest lacks a known reason. The sample data list some 30,000 clones, and 75% to 90% of these were observed just once. Clones ranked in the top ten supply just under 25% of the sample.

The chain links TRBV29-1 with TRBJ2-1; TRBD2 might be the D gene, on 5 matching bases. This sequence originates from a human donor with non-small cell lung cancer that progressed on radiotherapy plus ipilimumab. The specimen comprised peripheral blood, sampled from a patient treated with radiotherapy plus ipilimumab. The CDR3 in this case is CSASSWVDEQFF. The nucleotides read TGCAGCGCTAGCTCTTGGGTGGATGAGCAGTTCTTC.